A selection of T cell receptor beta chains follows, all from one sample in a study of OX40 agonist ivuxolimab in advanced cancers. TCRdb's table, derived via immunoSEQ multiplex PCR, lists solely in-frame clones and lacks some. This sample has about 88,000 clones, with approximately 89% found just once. This specimen consisted of CD4+ or CD8+ T cells sorted from blood, obtained in a trial of the OX40 agonist ivuxolimab. The receptors stem from an adult with an advanced solid tumor such as melanoma, head and neck, liver or kidney cancer. Each CDR3 is given with its conserved first and last residue. D genes are given only for firm matches. Expanded clones get a size class; other rows say once, few or many, or leave the size out.

v_gene	d_gene	abundance	len	j_gene	CDR3nt	CDR3aa
TRBV6-5	.	once	14	TRBJ2-7	TGTGCCAGCACTTGGGGGGGCGGATACTACGAGCAGTACTTC	CASTWGGGYYEQYF
TRBV4-2	TRBD2	.	17	TRBJ2-1	TGTGCCAGCAGCCAAGGGTACAGCGGGGCCTCCTACAATGAGCAGTTCTTC	CASSQGYSGASYNEQFF
TRBV11-3	TRBD1	.	16	TRBJ1-1	TGTGCCAGCAGCTTAGGACAGGGGTTAATCGGAACTGAAGCTTTCTTT	CASSLGQGLIGTEAFF
TRBV7-3	TRBD2	few	13	TRBJ2-3	TGTGCCAGCAGCCGGGGGGGCACAGATACGCAGTATTTT	CASSRGGTDTQYF
TRBV5-1	.	.	16	TRBJ2-5	TGCGCCAGCAGCTTGGGAAGGGGGGTTTTGGAAGAGACCCAGTACTTC	CASSLGRGVLEETQYF
TRBV7-3	.	.	15	TRBJ2-1	TGTGCCAGCAGCCCTAGCGCGGCGCCCTACAATGAGCAGTTCTTC	CASSPSAAPYNEQFF
TRBV7-8	.	few	13	TRBJ1-4	TGTGCCAGCAGCCTAGGGTTCGATGAAAAACTGTTTTTT	CASSLGFDEKLFF
TRBV19	.	.	13	TRBJ1-2	TGTGCCAGTAGTCCCCGGGGTGAGGAGGGCTACACCTTC	CASSPRGEEGYTF
TRBV5-4	.	once	15	TRBJ1-3	TGTGCCAGCAGCCACCGGGTCCCTACTGGAAACACCATATATTTT	CASSHRVPTGNTIYF
TRBV5-1	TRBD1	.	16	TRBJ1-2	TGCGCCAGCAGCCGGGACAGTTTTAACTATGGTTTCGGCTACACCTTC	CASSRDSFNYGFGYTF
TRBV7-2	TRBD2	.	18	TRBJ2-5	TGTGCCAGCAGCTTAGCGCGGAGGGGGACTAGCGGACAAGAGACCCAGTACTTC	CASSLARRGTSGQETQYF
TRBV7-3	.	.	13	TRBJ2-5	TGTGCCAGCAGCAGCGACAGACAAGAGACCCAGTACTTC	CASSSDRQETQYF
TRBV27	TRBD1	.	15	TRBJ2-6	TGTGCCAGCAGACTGCAGGGGGCTGGGGCCAACGTCCTGACTTTC	CASRLQGAGANVLTF
TRBV10-1	TRBD2	.	16	TRBJ2-1	TGCGCCAGCAGTGAGAGAGGACTAGCGGCGTACAATGAGCAGTTCTTC	CASSERGLAAYNEQFF
TRBV5-1	.	.	13	TRBJ1-4	TGCGCCAGCAGCTTCGGCGGGGACGAAAAACTGTTTTTT	CASSFGGDEKLFF
TRBV4-1	.	few	13	TRBJ1-5	TGCGCCAGCAGCCAAGATTTGACTCAGCCCCAGCATTTT	CASSQDLTQPQHF
TRBV5-5	.	few	15	TRBJ2-7	TGTGCCAGCAGCCCGAGCGGAAGGGAATACTACGAGCAGTACTTC	CASSPSGREYYEQYF